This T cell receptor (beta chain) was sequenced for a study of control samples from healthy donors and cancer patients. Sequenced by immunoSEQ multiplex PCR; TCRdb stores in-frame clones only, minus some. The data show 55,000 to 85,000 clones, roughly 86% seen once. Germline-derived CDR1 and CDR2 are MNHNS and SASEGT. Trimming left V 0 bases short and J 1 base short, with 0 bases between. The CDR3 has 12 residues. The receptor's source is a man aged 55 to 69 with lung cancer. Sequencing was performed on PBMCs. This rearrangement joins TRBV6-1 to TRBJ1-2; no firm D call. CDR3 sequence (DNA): TGTGCCAGCAGTGAAGCTAACTATGGCTACACCTTC. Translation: CASSEANYGYTF.